These 27 T cell receptor beta chains share one sample of origin, sequenced in a study of OX40 agonist ivuxolimab in advanced cancers. Measured with immunoSEQ multiplex PCR; TCRdb has only the in-frame clones, and not every one. The sample comprises tens of thousands of clones, more than 60% of which are singletons, and 14% rests with the top ten. The source was CD4+ or CD8+ T cells sorted from blood, collected in a trial of the OX40 agonist ivuxolimab. These receptors all come from an adult with an advanced solid tumor such as melanoma, head and neck, liver or kidney cancer.

There are a few counts of this clone. The chain carries TRBV29-1 and TRBJ1-2; possibly TRBD1 for D (6 bases). V was clipped by 7 bases and J by 6 bases, with 18 bases between them. CDR3 length equals 13 residues. Germline V gene data show CDR1 as SQVTM and CDR2 as ANQGSEA. The CDR3 protein is CSALEQGSDGYTF. The DNA of the CDR3 is TGCAGCGCCCTAGAACAGGGTTCGGATGGCTACACCTTC.

The chain employs TRBV7-8 and TRBJ2-7; 8 bases fit TRBD1. CDR1 and CDR2 (germline): SGHVS, FQNEAQ. J gave up 7 bases and V 6 bases, and 11 bases lay outside the gene matches. The CDR3 has 14 amino acids. CDR3: CASRPNTGGWEQYF. DNA for the CDR3: TGTGCCAGCAGACCTAACACAGGGGGTTGGGAGCAGTACTTC.

The genes are TRBV9 and TRBJ2-3; TRBD2 matches 10 bases. Trimming at V came to 3 bases and at J to 4 bases, leaving 5 bases not matched to a gene. Germline values: CDR1 SGDLS, CDR2 YYNGEE. The CDR3 consists of 15 residues. CDR3 sequence (DNA): TGTGCCAGCAGCGCCAGCGGGGGGGCGTCAGATACGCAGTATTTT. Encoded protein: CASSASGGASDTQYF.

J is TRBJ1-4 and V is TRBV7-8; D is perhaps TRBD1 (6 bases). V was pared by 6 bases and J by 7 bases, with 18 bases between. This CDR3 has 15 amino acids. Germline-derived CDR1 and CDR2 are SGHVS and FQNEAQ. CDR3 in amino acids: CASSKGARGSEKLFF. CDR3 in DNA: TGTGCCAGCAGTAAAGGGGCCAGGGGATCTGAAAAACTGTTTTTT.

V is TRBV6-5 and J is TRBJ1-6; D call uncertain. The CDR3 totals 16 residues. CDR1 MNHEY and CDR2 SVGAGI come from the germline V gene. V was pared by 1 base and J by 8 bases, with 15 bases between. CDR3 DNA sequence: TGTGCCAGCAGTTACTTCGACCCCACGGGTGATTCACCCCTCCACTTT. This sequence encodes CASSYFDPTGDSPLHF.

This clone appeared a single time. The chain has TRBV7-9 and TRBJ1-1, with D unclear. The CDR3 covers 14 residues. V shed 5 bases and J shed 3 bases, with 13 bases lying between them. Germline CDR1 and CDR2: SEHNR and FQNEAQ (reference sequence). This CDR3 reads CASSPESGYTEAFF. The CDR3 DNA reads TGTGCCAGCAGCCCCGAATCCGGATACACTGAAGCTTTCTTT.

This sequence joins TRBV18 and TRBJ2-2; perhaps TRBD2 as D (6 bases). The length of the CDR3 is 12 residues. Germline-derived CDR1 and CDR2 are KGHSH and LQKENI. V lost 11 bases and J lost 3, with 10 bases in between. CDR3 DNA: TGTGCCTTGGCGGGGCACACCGGGGAGCTGTTTTTT. Translated, it gives CALAGHTGELFF.

The V gene is TRBV9, the J gene TRBJ1-3, with 8 bases matching TRBD1. CDR3 length: 15 residues. Per germline, CDR1 SGDLS and CDR2 YYNGEE. V trimming: 4 bases; J trimming: 2 bases; junction bases outside the gene matches: 5. The CDR3 DNA reads as TGTGCCAGCAGCTCCACAGGGGGGGCTGGAAACACCATATATTTT. Protein sequence: CASSSTGGAGNTIYF. Full variable domain (missing parts from reference TRBV9 and TRBJ1-3): DSGVTQTPKHLITATGQRVTLRCSPRSGDLSVYWYQQSLDQGLQFLIQYYNGEERAKGNILERFSAQQFPDLHSELNLSSLELGDSALYFCASSSTGGAGNTIYFGEGSWLTVV.

This clone appeared a few times. This chain uses TRBV9 with TRBJ1-2; D is perhaps TRBD1 (6 bases). Germline assignment: CDR1 SGDLS and CDR2 YYNGEE. V lost 7 bases and J 4 bases, leaving 11 bases between the germline ends. The CDR3 has 12 residues. The CDR3 DNA reads as TGTGCCAGCGTAACAGGGCTCTATGGCTACACCTTC. Encoded protein: CASVTGLYGYTF.

The chain employs TRBV16 and TRBJ1-6; tentative D call: TRBD1 (5 bases). Germline loops: CDR1 KGHSY, CDR2 FQNENV. The CDR3 is made up of 15 amino acids. Trimming took off 4 bases at V and 9 bases at J, with 16 bases between the two ends. CDR3 residues: CASSLAGQGTSPLHF. The CDR3 coding sequence is TGTGCCAGCAGCCTCGCTGGGCAGGGCACTTCACCCCTCCACTTT.

The genes are TRBV7-9 and TRBJ1-2; TRBD1 agrees at 8 bases. The CDR3 contains 16 residues. Trimming cost V 10 bases and J 4 bases; bases outside gene matches: 17. Germline CDR1 reads SEHNR; CDR2 reads FQNEAQ (reference sequence). The DNA for the CDR3 is TGTGCCAACAGGGGGGACGGCCCCAGAGTGAGCTATGGCTACACCTTC. Translated: CANRGDGPRVSYGYTF.

The chain is built from TRBV7-9 and TRBJ1-4; no clear D gene. This CDR3 comprises 15 residues. Germline-derived CDR1 and CDR2 are SEHNR and FQNEAQ (reference sequence). V gave up 4 bases and J gave up 0 bases, with 9 bases separating them. The CDR3 DNA sequence: TGTGCCAGCAGCTCTTCTCTGGCAACTAATGAAAAACTGTTTTTT. Residues: CASSSSLATNEKLFF.

V and J are TRBV6-6 and TRBJ1-4; D is uncertain. CDR3 length: 15 amino acids. Per germline, CDR1 MNHNY and CDR2 SVGAGI (reference sequence). Between the trimmed V and J ends, which lost 8 bases and 8 bases, there was a span of 21 bases. The CDR3 DNA follows: TGTGCCAGCCGTTTGGGATGGTCGGATGGAGAAAAACTGTTTTTT. Translated: CASRLGWSDGEKLFF.

The chain joins TRBV9 to TRBJ1-1; D call uncertain. V lost 0 bases and J lost 7, with 16 bases in between. This CDR3 spans 15 amino acids. Per germline, CDR1 SGDLS and CDR2 YYNGEE. The CDR3 DNA reads as TGTGCCAGCAGCGTAGAACCCGGCGGATTGAGTGAAGCTTTCTTT. Its translation: CASSVEPGGLSEAFF.

V is TRBV5-4 and J is TRBJ1-3; no definite D call. The CDR3 is made up of 15 amino acids. Germline CDR1 reads SGHNT; CDR2 reads YYREEE (reference sequence). V shed 4 bases and J shed 0 bases, with 11 bases lying between them. In DNA, the CDR3 is TGTGCCAGCAGCCCGGCACCAAGCTCTGGAAACACCATATATTTT. As protein: CASSPAPSSGNTIYF.

This clone turned up a few times. This chain connects TRBV5-6 to TRBJ2-1; the D gene is possibly TRBD2 (6 bases). CDR3 size: 15 residues. Germline CDR1 and CDR2: SGHDT and YYEEEE. Between the trimmed V and J ends, which lost 4 bases and 7 bases, there was a span of 18 bases. The CDR3 bases are TGTGCCAGCAGCCGTTGGGAGGCAGAGATTAATGAGCAGTTCTTC. The encoded protein is CASSRWEAEINEQFF.

The chain links TRBV7-3 to TRBJ2-7; D assignment may be TRBD1 or TRBD2 (5 bases each). The CDR3 covers 13 residues. Germline CDR1 SGHTA, CDR2 FQGTGA. The ends were cut back, 4 bases at V and 3 bases at J, with 10 bases in the middle. CDR3 sequence reads: CASSWDLGYEQYF. The CDR3 region has the DNA TGTGCCAGCAGCTGGGACCTGGGCTACGAGCAGTACTTC.

The chain uses TRBV18 and TRBJ2-2; D remains ambiguous. The germline V gene encodes CDR1 KGHSH and CDR2 LQKENI. The CDR3 consists of 14 residues. The ends were cut back, 6 bases at V and 1 base at J, with 9 bases in the middle. In nucleotides, the CDR3 is TGTGCCAGCTCGCCAAGTCAGAACACCGGGGAGCTGTTTTTT. Its translation: CASSPSQNTGELFF.

The rearrangement joins TRBV6-4 to TRBJ1-1; tentatively, D is TRBD1 (6 bases). Trimming took off 7 bases at V and 0 bases at J, with 9 bases between the two ends. This CDR3 contains 13 residues. The germline CDR1 and CDR2 sequences are MRHNA and SNTAGT. The CDR3 bases are TGTGCCAGCAAGGAGGGGGTGAACACTGAAGCTTTCTTT. Protein product: CASKEGVNTEAFF.

The gene calls are TRBV6-5 and TRBJ1-1; 8 bases agree with TRBD1. J was trimmed by 2 bases and V by 6 bases; bases with no gene match: 2. Germline assignment: CDR1 MNHEY and CDR2 SVGAGI. This CDR3 spans 13 amino acids. CDR3 loop: CASRQGVNTEAFF. The CDR3 DNA is TGTGCCAGCAGACAGGGGGTAAACACTGAAGCTTTCTTT.

There are a few counts of this clone. In DNA, the CDR3 is TGTGCCAGCAGCTTCTTCGTATCCACCGGGGAGCTGTTTTTT. Its protein is CASSFFVSTGELFF. This chain connects TRBV5-4 to TRBJ2-2; D is unclear. Germline loops: CDR1 SGHNT, CDR2 YYREEE (reference sequence). CDR3 length equals 14 residues. Trimming cost V 2 bases and J 4 bases, with 9 bases left between them.

This chain links TRBV5-6 with TRBJ1-2; 7 bases match TRBD1. V dropped 4 bases and J dropped 5; count of bases not matched to a gene: 8. Germline-derived CDR1 and CDR2 are SGHDT and YYEEEE. The CDR3 spans 14 residues. This CDR3 reads CASSPGTVFYGYTF. The CDR3 DNA is TGTGCCAGCAGCCCCGGGACAGTTTTTTATGGCTACACCTTC. The full variable domain, rest sourced from reference TRBV5-6 and TRBJ1-2, is DAGVTQSPTHLIKTRGQQVTLRCSPKSGHDTVSWYQQALGQGPQFIFQYYEEEERQRGNFPDRFSGHQFPNYSSELNVNALLLGDSALYLCASSPGTVFYGYTFGSGTRLTVV.

The V call is TRBV5-4, the J call TRBJ1-4, with D possibly matching TRBD1 (6 bases). The CDR3 has 15 residues. The germline V gene encodes CDR1 SGHNT and CDR2 YYREEE (reference sequence). The ends were cut back, 0 bases at V and 6 bases at J, with 12 bases in the middle. This CDR3 is CASSLEGGGDEKLFF. CDR3 bases: TGTGCCAGCAGCTTGGAAGGGGGAGGGGATGAAAAACTGTTTTTT.

The rearrangement links TRBV7-6 to TRBJ1-2; the D gene is possibly TRBD1 (6 bases). The CDR3 has 14 residues. Germline loops: CDR1 SGHVS, CDR2 FNYEAQ. V was pared by 1 base and J by 5 bases, with 11 bases between. CDR3 DNA sequence: TGTGCCAGCAGCTTAGAGGCAGGGGAATATGGCTACACCTTC. Its translation: CASSLEAGEYGYTF. Filled out from reference TRBV7-6 and TRBJ1-2, the complete variable domain reads GAGVSQSPRYKVTKRGQDVALRCDPISGHVSLYWYRQALGQGPEFLTYFNYEAQQDKSGLPNDRFSAERPEGSISTLTIQRTEQRDSAMYRCASSLEAGEYGYTFGSGTRLTVV.

This chain joins TRBV27 and TRBJ2-7, with D possibly being TRBD1 (5 bases). V dropped 0 bases and J dropped 5 bases, with 14 bases sitting between them. Germline CDR1 MNHEY, CDR2 SMNVEV (reference sequence). The CDR3 is made up of 15 amino acids. Written as DNA, the CDR3 is TGTGCCAGCAGTTTATCAGGGGTCGGGCCCCACGAGCAGTACTTC. Amino acid sequence: CASSLSGVGPHEQYF.

The gene calls are TRBV5-5 and TRBJ1-1; D is ambiguous. V dropped 2 bases and J dropped 1 base, with 9 bases sitting between them. CDR3 length equals 14 residues. The germline V gene encodes CDR1 SGHKS and CDR2 YYEKEE (reference sequence). Written as DNA, the CDR3 is TGTGCCAGCAGCTTAACGGAGAGGAACACTGAAGCTTTCTTT. As protein: CASSLTERNTEAFF.

The V call is TRBV27, the J call TRBJ2-5; TRBD2 matches 13 bases. The CDR3 loop spans 14 amino acids. The trim removed 6 bases at V and 5 bases at J, leaving 3 bases unmatched. Germline V gene data show CDR1 as MNHEY and CDR2 as SMNVEV (reference sequence). The chain's CDR3 is CASSQLAGGETQYF. The CDR3 DNA sequence: TGTGCCAGCAGCCAACTAGCGGGGGGGGAGACCCAGTACTTC.